This TCR beta chain was recorded in a study of cytomegalovirus exposure and HLA in healthy donors. V dropped 9 bases and J dropped 5; count of bases not matched to a gene: 6. CDR3 size: 12 residues. The germline V gene has CDR1 LNHDA and CDR2 SQIVND (reference sequence). The PCR ran on 60 Vbeta and 13 Jbeta primers. TCRdb keeps only in-frame clones here, not all; method: immunoSEQ multiplex PCR. The sample shows tens of thousands of clones, under 80% of them seen only once. The chain links TRBV19 to TRBJ2-7, with 8 bases lining up with TRBD2. Sequencing was carried out using PBMCs. The receptor was isolated from a man aged 40-50 years in good health and CMV-seronegative. The CDR3 sequence: CASGGALNEQYF. The DNA for the CDR3 is TGTGCCAGCGGGGGGGCCCTAAACGAGCAGTACTTC.